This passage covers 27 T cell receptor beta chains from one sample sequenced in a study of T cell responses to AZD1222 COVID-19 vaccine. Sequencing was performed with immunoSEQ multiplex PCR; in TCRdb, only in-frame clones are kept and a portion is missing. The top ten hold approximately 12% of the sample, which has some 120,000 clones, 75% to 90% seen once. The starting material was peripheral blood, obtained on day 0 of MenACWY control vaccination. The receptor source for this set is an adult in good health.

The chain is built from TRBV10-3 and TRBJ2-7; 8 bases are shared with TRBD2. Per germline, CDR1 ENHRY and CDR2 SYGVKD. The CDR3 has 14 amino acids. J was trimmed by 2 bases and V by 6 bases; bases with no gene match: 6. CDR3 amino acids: CAIRGAGDPYEQYF. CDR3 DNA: TGTGCCATCAGGGGAGCGGGAGATCCCTACGAGCAGTACTTC.

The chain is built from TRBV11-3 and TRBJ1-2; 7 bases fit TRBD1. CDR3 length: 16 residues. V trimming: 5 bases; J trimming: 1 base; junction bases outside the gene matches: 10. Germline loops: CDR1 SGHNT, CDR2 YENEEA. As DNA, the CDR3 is TGTGCCAGCAGCCTATTAACGGGACAGTATAACTATGGCTACACCTTC. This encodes CASSLLTGQYNYGYTF.

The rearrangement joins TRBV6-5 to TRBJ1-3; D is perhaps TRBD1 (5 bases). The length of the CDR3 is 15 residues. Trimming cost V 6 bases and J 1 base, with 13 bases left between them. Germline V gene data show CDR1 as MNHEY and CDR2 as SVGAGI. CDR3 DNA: TGTGCCAGCAGACTCAGGGCTACTTCTGGAAACACCATATATTTT. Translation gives CASRLRATSGNTIYF.

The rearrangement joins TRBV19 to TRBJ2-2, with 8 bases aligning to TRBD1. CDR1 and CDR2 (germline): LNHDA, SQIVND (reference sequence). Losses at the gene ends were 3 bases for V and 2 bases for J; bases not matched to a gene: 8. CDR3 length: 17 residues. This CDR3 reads CASSIPPGQANTGELFF. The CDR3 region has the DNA TGTGCCAGTAGTATCCCACCGGGACAGGCAAACACCGGGGAGCTGTTTTTT. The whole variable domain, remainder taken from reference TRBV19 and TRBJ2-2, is DGGITQSPKYLFRKEGQNVTLSCEQNLNHDAMYWYRQDPGQGLRLIYYSQIVNDFQKGDIAEGYSVSREKKESFPLTVTSAQKNPTAFYLCASSIPPGQANTGELFFGEGSRLTVL.

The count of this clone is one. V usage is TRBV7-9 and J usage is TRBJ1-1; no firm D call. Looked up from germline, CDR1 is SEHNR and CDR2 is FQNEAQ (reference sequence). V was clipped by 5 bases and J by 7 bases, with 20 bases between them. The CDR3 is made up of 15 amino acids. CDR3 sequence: CASSVGSGELGEAFF. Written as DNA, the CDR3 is TGTGCCAGCAGCGTAGGAAGCGGGGAACTGGGTGAAGCTTTCTTT.

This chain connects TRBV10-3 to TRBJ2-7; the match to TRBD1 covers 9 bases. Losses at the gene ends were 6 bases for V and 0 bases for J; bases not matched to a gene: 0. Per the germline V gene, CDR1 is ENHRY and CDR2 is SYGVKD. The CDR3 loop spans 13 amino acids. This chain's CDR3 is CAIRGQGSYEQYF. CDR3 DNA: TGTGCCATCAGGGGACAGGGCTCCTACGAGCAGTACTTC.

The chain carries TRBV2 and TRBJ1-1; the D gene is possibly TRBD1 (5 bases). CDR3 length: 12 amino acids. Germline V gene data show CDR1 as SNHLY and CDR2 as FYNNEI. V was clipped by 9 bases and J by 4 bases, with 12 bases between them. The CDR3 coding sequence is TGTGCCAGGACCCTTGACAGCACTGAAGCTTTCTTT. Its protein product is CARTLDSTEAFF.

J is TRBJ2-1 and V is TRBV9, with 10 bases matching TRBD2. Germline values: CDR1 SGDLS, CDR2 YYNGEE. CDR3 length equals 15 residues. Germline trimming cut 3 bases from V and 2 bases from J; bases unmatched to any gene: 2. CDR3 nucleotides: TGTGCCAGCAGCGCTAGCGGGAGCGCCTACAATGAGCAGTTCTTC. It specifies CASSASGSAYNEQFF.

The CDR3 region has the DNA TGTGCCAGCAGCGTAGCTTCAGGGGGCGAGGGAGGTGGCTACACCTTC. This translates into CASSVASGGEGGGYTF. The V and J genes are TRBV9 and TRBJ1-2; 8 bases fit TRBD1. Trimming cost V 0 bases and J 7 bases; bases outside gene matches: 11. Germline assignment: CDR1 SGDLS and CDR2 YYNGEE. This CDR3 spans 16 amino acids.

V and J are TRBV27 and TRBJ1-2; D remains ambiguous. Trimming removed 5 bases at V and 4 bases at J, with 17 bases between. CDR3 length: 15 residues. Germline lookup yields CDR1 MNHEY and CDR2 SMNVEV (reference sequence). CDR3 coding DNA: TGTGCCAGCAGTCTTCGGGGTGAACGGACCTATGGCTACACCTTC. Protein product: CASSLRGERTYGYTF.

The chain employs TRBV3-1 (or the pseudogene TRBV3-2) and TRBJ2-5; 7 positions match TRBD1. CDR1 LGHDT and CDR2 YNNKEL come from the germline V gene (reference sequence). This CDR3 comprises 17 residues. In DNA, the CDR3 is TGTGATATCAAGGAGAATAAGACAGGGCGGTACCAAGAGACCCAGTACTTC. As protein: CDIKENKTGRYQETQYF.

The CDR3 spells CASTPDGSYNEQFF. For the CDR3, the DNA is TGTGCCAGCACCCCGGACGGGTCCTACAATGAGCAGTTCTTC. The J gene is TRBJ2-1, the V gene TRBV3-1 (or the pseudogene TRBV3-2); no firm D call. This CDR3 region has 14 residues. CDR1 and CDR2 (germline): LGHDT, YNNKEL (reference sequence). V shed 7 bases and J shed 1 base, with 11 bases lying between them.

The CDR3 DNA sequence: TGTGCCACCAGCAGAGGTGACGGATCTAACTATGGCTACACCTTC. Encoded protein: CATSRGDGSNYGYTF. The chain recombines TRBV15 with TRBJ1-2, with D unclear. V was shortened by 1 base and J by 0 bases, with 9 bases between the two germline ends. This CDR3 region has 15 residues. Germline CDR1 and CDR2: LNHNV and YYDKDF (reference sequence).

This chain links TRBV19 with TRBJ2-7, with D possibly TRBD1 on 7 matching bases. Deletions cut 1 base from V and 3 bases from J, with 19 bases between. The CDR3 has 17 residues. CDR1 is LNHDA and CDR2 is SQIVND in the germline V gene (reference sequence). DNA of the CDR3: TGTGCCAGTAGTATAGCTTGGAGGGGACAGTCGTACTACGAGCAGTACTTC. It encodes CASSIAWRGQSYYEQYF.

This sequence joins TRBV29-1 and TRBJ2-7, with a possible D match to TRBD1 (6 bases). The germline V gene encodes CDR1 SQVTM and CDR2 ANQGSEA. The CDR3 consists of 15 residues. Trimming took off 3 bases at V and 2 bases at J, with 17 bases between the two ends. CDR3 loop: CSVDAPQGTTYEQYF. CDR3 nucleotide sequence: TGCAGCGTTGATGCCCCCCAGGGGACAACCTACGAGCAGTACTTC.

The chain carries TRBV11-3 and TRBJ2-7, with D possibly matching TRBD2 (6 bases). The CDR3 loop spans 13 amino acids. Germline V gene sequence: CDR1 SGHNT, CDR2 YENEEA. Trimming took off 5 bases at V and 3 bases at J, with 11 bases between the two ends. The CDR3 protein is CASSLGLYYEQYF. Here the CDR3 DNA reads TGTGCCAGCAGCCTGGGACTGTACTACGAGCAGTACTTC.

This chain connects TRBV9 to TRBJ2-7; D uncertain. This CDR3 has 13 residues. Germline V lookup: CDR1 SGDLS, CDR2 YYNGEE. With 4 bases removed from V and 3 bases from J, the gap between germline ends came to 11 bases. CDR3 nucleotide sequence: TGTGCCAGCAGCCAAGGAATTAACTACGAGCAGTACTTC. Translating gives CASSQGINYEQYF.

The CDR3 nucleotides read TGTGCCAGCAGCCCCTGGACCCAACGCACAGATACGCAGTATTTT. Translating gives CASSPWTQRTDTQYF. The V gene is TRBV7-8, the J gene TRBJ2-3; D is undetermined. Trimming removed 5 bases from V and 1 base from J, with 13 bases in between. This CDR3 region has 15 residues. Germline V gene lookup returns CDR1 SGHVS and CDR2 FQNEAQ.

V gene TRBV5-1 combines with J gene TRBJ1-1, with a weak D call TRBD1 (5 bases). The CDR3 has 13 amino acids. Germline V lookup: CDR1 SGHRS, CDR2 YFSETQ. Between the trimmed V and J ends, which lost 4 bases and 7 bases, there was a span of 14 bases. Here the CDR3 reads CASSRNLDSEAFF. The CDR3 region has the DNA TGCGCCAGCAGCCGAAACCTCGACAGTGAAGCTTTCTTT.

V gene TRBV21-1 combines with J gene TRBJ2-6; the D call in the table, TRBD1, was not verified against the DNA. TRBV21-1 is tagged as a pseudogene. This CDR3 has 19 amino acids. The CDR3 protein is CASSPSDREIKTGANVLTF. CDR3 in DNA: TGTGCCAGCAGCCCATCGGACAGGGAAATAAAAACTGGGGCCAACGTCCTGACTTTC.

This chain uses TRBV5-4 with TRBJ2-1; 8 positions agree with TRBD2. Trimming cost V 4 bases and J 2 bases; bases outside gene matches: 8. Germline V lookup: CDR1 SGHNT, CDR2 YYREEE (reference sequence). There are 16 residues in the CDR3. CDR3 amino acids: CASSISGRLTYNEQFF. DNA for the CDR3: TGTGCCAGCAGCATAAGCGGGAGACTCACCTACAATGAGCAGTTCTTC.

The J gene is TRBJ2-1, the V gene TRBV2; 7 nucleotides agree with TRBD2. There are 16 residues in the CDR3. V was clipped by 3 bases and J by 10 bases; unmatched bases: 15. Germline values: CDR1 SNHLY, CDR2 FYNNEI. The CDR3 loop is CASSDNGGGSYGEQFF. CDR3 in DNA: TGTGCCAGCAGTGACAATGGGGGAGGGAGTTATGGGGAGCAGTTCTTC.

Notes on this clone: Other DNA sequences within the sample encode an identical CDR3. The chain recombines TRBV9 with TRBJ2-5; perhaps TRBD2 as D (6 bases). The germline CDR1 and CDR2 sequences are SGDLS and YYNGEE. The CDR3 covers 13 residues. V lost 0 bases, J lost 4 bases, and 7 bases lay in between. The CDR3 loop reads CASSVGGGETQYF. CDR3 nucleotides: TGTGCCAGCAGCGTAGGGGGAGGAGAGACCCAGTACTTC.

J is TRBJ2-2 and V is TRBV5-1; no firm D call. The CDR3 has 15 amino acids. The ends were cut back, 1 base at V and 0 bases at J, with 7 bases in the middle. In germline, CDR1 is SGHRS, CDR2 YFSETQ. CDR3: CASSLTVANTGELFF. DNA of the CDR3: TGCGCCAGCAGCTTGACAGTAGCGAACACCGGGGAGCTGTTTTTT.

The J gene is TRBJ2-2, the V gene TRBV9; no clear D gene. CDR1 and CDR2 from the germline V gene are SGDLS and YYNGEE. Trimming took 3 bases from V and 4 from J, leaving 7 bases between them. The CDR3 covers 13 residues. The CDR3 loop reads CASSGHFTGELFF. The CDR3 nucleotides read TGTGCCAGCAGCGGACACTTCACCGGGGAGCTGTTTTTT. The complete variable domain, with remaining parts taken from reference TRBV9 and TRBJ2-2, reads DSGVTQTPKHLITATGQRVTLRCSPRSGDLSVYWYQQSLDQGLQFLIQYYNGEERAKGNILERFSAQQFPDLHSELNLSSLELGDSALYFCASSGHFTGELFFGEGSRLTVL.

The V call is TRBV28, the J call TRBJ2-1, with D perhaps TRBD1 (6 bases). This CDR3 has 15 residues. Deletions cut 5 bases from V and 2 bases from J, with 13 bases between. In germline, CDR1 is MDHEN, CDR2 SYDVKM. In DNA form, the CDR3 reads TGTGCCAGCAGTAACATAGACAGGACCTACAATGAGCAGTTCTTC. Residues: CASSNIDRTYNEQFF. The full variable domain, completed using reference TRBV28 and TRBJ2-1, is DVKVTQSSRYLVKRTGEKVFLECVQDMDHENMFWYRQDPGLGLRLIYFSYDVKMKEKGDIPEGYSVSREKKERFSLILESASTNQTSMYLCASSNIDRTYNEQFFGPGTRLTVL.

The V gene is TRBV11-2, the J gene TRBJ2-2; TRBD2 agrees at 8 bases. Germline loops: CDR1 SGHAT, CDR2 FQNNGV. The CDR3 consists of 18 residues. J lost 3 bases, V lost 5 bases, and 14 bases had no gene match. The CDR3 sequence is CASSPEAQTSVHTGELFF. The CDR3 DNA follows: TGTGCCAGCAGCCCCGAGGCCCAGACTAGCGTACACACCGGGGAGCTGTTTTTT.